The clone carrying this TCR beta chain appeared once. This record comes from a study of blood T cell repertoires in COVID-19. The germline V gene encodes CDR1 LNHDA and CDR2 SQIVND (reference sequence). This CDR3 contains 12 residues. V lost 7 bases and J lost 6, with 10 bases in between. Using immunoSEQ multiplex PCR, the repertoire was profiled, and TCRdb retains in-frame clones only, with some absent. Of approximately 96,000 clones listed, around nine tenths are singletons. Material: peripheral blood. This TCR was sampled from a man aged 60 to 75 with acute or convalescent COVID-19. V is TRBV19 and J is TRBJ1-5, with D possibly TRBD1 on 5 matching bases. DNA for the CDR3: TGTGCCAGTACGTCAGGGCTTCAGCCCCAGCATTTT. This codes for CASTSGLQPQHF.